The 11 T cell receptor beta chains below all came from one sample that was sequenced in a study of T cell repertoires in cytomegalovirus infection. TCRdb reanalysed the reads using MiXCR and keeps one entry per CDR3 protein. The table lists about 490,000 distinct CDR3 sequences, 16% of them singletons, with approximately 24% in the top ten. Source material: CD8+ T cells from PBMCs. These receptors all stem from a human donor in good health (CMV status not recorded). Some clones in this sample may be carry-over from other donors' samples.

This clonotype came up a few times. This chain uses TRBV5-5 with TRBJ1-5; a weak D match, TRBD1 (6 bases). V shed 3 bases and J shed 4 bases, with 17 bases lying between them. Germline CDR1 and CDR2: SGHKS and YYEKEE (reference sequence). This CDR3 has 16 residues. The CDR3 DNA is TGTGCCAGCAGCTCGTCCCCCGGGACACGGAATCAGCCCCAGCATTTT. This encodes CASSSSPGTRNQPQHF. Drawing the rest from reference TRBV5-5 and TRBJ1-5, the complete variable domain is DAGVTQSPTHLIKTRGQQVTLRCSPISGHKSVSWYQQVLGQGPQFIFQYYEKEERGRGNFPDRFSARQFPNYSSELNVNALLLGDSALYLCASSSSPGTRNQPQHFGDGTRLSIL.

There are a few counts of this clonotype. This chain joins TRBV9 and TRBJ1-3; a weak D match, TRBD1 (5 bases). This CDR3 contains 16 residues. V dropped 3 bases and J dropped 0 bases, with 13 bases sitting between them. Germline V gene data show CDR1 as SGDLS and CDR2 as YYNGEE. The CDR3 protein is CASSARQGPSGNTIYF. CDR3 nucleotide sequence: TGTGCCAGCAGCGCGAGGCAGGGACCCTCTGGAAACACCATATATTTT.

There are a few counts of this clonotype. The chain couples TRBV19 to TRBJ1-1; D unclear. This CDR3 is 15 amino acids long. Germline CDR1 reads LNHDA; CDR2 reads SQIVND (reference sequence). Trimming left V 6 bases short and J 1 base short, with 15 bases between. The CDR3 region is CASRIPGGGNTEAFF. In DNA form, the CDR3 reads TGTGCCAGTAGAATACCGGGAGGAGGGAACACTGAAGCTTTCTTT.

This clonotype was recorded at least ten times. The V call is TRBV6-6, the J call TRBJ2-1; D unclear. Germline lookup yields CDR1 MNHNY and CDR2 SVGAGI (reference sequence). Trimming left V 4 bases short and J 8 bases short, with 9 bases between. CDR3 length equals 12 residues. CDR3 amino acids: CASSFSADEQFF. The CDR3 DNA is TGTGCCAGCAGTTTCTCAGCTGATGAGCAGTTCTTC.

In nucleotides, the CDR3 is TGTGCCAGCAGCGCTTCCTCACGACTAGCTGAGACCCAGTACTTC. Translation gives CASSASSRLAETQYF. The chain recombines TRBV9 with TRBJ2-5; 7 positions agree with TRBD2. The germline gives CDR1 SGDLS, CDR2 YYNGEE. This CDR3 has 15 residues. Trimming at V came to 3 bases and at J to 5 bases, leaving 10 bases not matched to a gene.

This clonotype was counted ten times or more. V and J are TRBV4-1 and TRBJ2-1, with D perhaps assigned TRBD1 or TRBD2 (6 bases each). This CDR3 has 14 residues. The V end was cut by 1 base, the J end by 4 bases, with 8 bases between. Germline-derived CDR1 and CDR2 are MGHRA and YSYEKL. The CDR3 loop is CASSQGGGYNEQFF. CDR3 coding DNA: TGCGCCAGCAGCCAAGGAGGGGGGTACAATGAGCAGTTCTTC.

Turning to this clonotype: This may be a read error, as it is one base from a much larger clone. This rearrangement joins TRBV19 to TRBJ2-2, with a tentative D call TRBD1 (6 bases). The CDR3 spans 14 residues. Germline V gives CDR1 LNHDA, CDR2 SQIVND (reference sequence). V was trimmed by 3 bases and J by 4 bases, leaving 9 bases between them. The CDR3 DNA sequence: TGTGCCAGTAGTATTACAGGGTCCACCGGGGAGCTGTTTTTT. This codes for CASSITGSTGELFF.

The rearrangement joins TRBV7-8 to TRBJ1-1, with a weak D call TRBD1 (5 bases). V was cut by 5 bases and J by 3 bases, with 13 bases left in between. In germline, CDR1 is SGHVS, CDR2 FQNEAQ. The CDR3 covers 14 residues. CDR3 bases: TGTGCCAGCAGCGGGGGAGCTCTATACACTGAAGCTTTCTTT. Encoded protein: CASSGGALYTEAFF.

This clonotype was counted at least ten times. This chain uses TRBV11-1 with TRBJ2-1; either TRBD1 or TRBD2 may supply D (5 bases each). This CDR3 contains 14 residues. V was shortened by 1 base and J by 3 bases, with 7 bases between the two germline ends. Germline assignment: CDR1 SGHAT and CDR2 FQDESV (reference sequence). The CDR3 bases are TGTGCCAGCAGCTTAGAGGGGAGCTACAATGAGCAGTTCTTC. This sequence encodes CASSLEGSYNEQFF.

This clonotype was seen many times. The genes are TRBV3-1 and TRBJ2-5; 8 nucleotides align to TRBD1. Germline-derived CDR1 and CDR2 are LGHDT and YNNKEL (reference sequence). The junction had 20 bases not matched to a gene; V was cut back by 1 base and J by 7 bases. This CDR3 region has 19 residues. In nucleotides, the CDR3 is TGTGCCAGCAGCCAAGGACGGACAGGGACCTACACCCGTCAGCGGACCCAGTACTTC. This sequence encodes CASSQGRTGTYTRQRTQYF.

The V call is TRBV27, the J call TRBJ2-3; no reliable D call. This CDR3 comprises 14 residues. The V end was cut by 2 bases, the J end by 2 bases, with 8 bases between. The germline V gene has CDR1 MNHEY and CDR2 SMNVEV (reference sequence). The CDR3 DNA follows: TGTGCCAGCAGTTTACTAGGAATCACAGATACGCAGTATTTT. It translates to CASSLLGITDTQYF.